In its sample, the clone carrying this TCR beta chain was seen a few times. Its antigen is not known. The study ran its PCR with 60 Vbeta and 13 Jbeta primers. Assay used: immunoSEQ multiplex PCR; TCRdb lists only in-frame clones, some missing. Of approximately 280,000 clones in the sample, roughly 85% were seen once. This specimen comes from a study of cytomegalovirus exposure and HLA in healthy donors. Broader study findings: A previous analysis found most TCR beta V segments productive roughly 87% or roughly 30% of the time. Analyses of presence and absence presupposed an approximately uniform sequencing depth across donors. An ancestry cluster, one associated with Asian ancestry, reportedly showed fewer N-insertions than the approximately 720-donor mean in a later analysis.

Germline-derived CDR1 and CDR2 are SGHTA and FQGNSA. The CDR3 consists of 12 residues. The trim removed 4 bases at V and 13 bases at J, leaving 5 bases unmatched. Input material: PBMCs. This clonotype originated in a man in his forties in good health and CMV-seropositive. This chain uses TRBV7-2 with TRBJ1-4; 8 nucleotides agree with TRBD1. The CDR3 loop reads CASSSGGVGLFF. DNA of the CDR3: TGTGCCAGCAGCTCAGGGGGCGTCGGACTGTTTTTT.